These 24 T cell receptor beta chains were all obtained from the same sample, sequenced in a study of T cells in localized non-small cell lung cancer. Assay used: immunoSEQ multiplex PCR; TCRdb lists only in-frame clones, some missing. Altogether about 5,500 clones are present, 84% being singletons, with the ten largest covering more than 50%. Sequencing was performed on peripheral blood mononuclear cells, taken before any cancer treatment. These TCRs come from an older female donor with stage II lung adenocarcinoma.

V and J are TRBV30 and TRBJ1-3; D gene ambiguous. CDR1 and CDR2 (germline): GTSNPN, SVGIG (reference sequence). This CDR3 has 13 amino acids. V lost 4 bases, J lost 0 bases, and 7 bases lay in between. CDR3 in DNA: TGTGCCTGGATCGGGAACTCTGGAAACACCATATATTTT. Its protein product is CAWIGNSGNTIYF.

This rearrangement joins TRBV18 to TRBJ1-1; D is unclear. Trimming stripped 0 bases from V and 6 bases from J, with 17 bases between. This CDR3 comprises 16 residues. Germline V lookup: CDR1 KGHSH, CDR2 LQKENI. The CDR3 protein is CASSPPVGRELAEAFF. The DNA for the CDR3 is TGTGCCAGCTCACCACCCGTAGGGCGGGAGTTAGCTGAAGCTTTCTTT. Drawing the rest from reference TRBV18 and TRBJ1-1, the complete variable domain is NAGVMQNPRHLVRRRGQEARLRCSPMKGHSHVYWYRQLPEEGLKFMVYLQKENIIDESGMPKERFSAEFPKEGPSILRIQQVVRGDSAAYFCASSPPVGRELAEAFFGQGTRLTVV.

This chain joins TRBV19 and TRBJ2-2; D perhaps matches TRBD2 (6 bases). In germline, CDR1 is LNHDA, CDR2 SQIVND (reference sequence). This CDR3 comprises 16 residues. V was trimmed by 7 bases and J by 4 bases, leaving 19 bases between them. The DNA for the CDR3 is TGTGCCAGTACTCTAAAACCGGGAGTAGGCACCGGGGAGCTGTTTTTT. This gives the protein CASTLKPGVGTGELFF. Combining the CDR3 with reference TRBV19 and TRBJ2-2 gives the whole variable domain DGGITQSPKYLFRKEGQNVTLSCEQNLNHDAMYWYRQDPGQGLRLIYYSQIVNDFQKGDIAEGYSVSREKKESFPLTVTSAQKNPTAFYLCASTLKPGVGTGELFFGEGSRLTVL.

The V call is TRBV27, the J call TRBJ1-4; TRBD1 matches at 9 bases. CDR1 and CDR2 (germline): MNHEY, SMNVEV (reference sequence). V lost 5 bases to trimming and J lost 9 bases; unmatched junction nucleotides: 7. CDR3 length: 14 amino acids. CDR3 in DNA: TGTGCCAGCAGTATCGGACAGGGGCTTCAAAAACTGTTTTTT. Protein product: CASSIGQGLQKLFF.

The chain joins TRBV10-3 to TRBJ2-7; no reliable D call. V lost 11 bases to trimming and J lost 0 bases, with 14 bases between them. The CDR3 spans 13 residues. From germline, CDR1 is ENHRY and CDR2 SYGVKD. This chain's CDR3 is CAFQHDISYEQYF. Written as DNA, the CDR3 is TGTGCCTTCCAACATGACATCTCCTACGAGCAGTACTTC.

The genes are TRBV6-1 and TRBJ1-1, with 8 bases matching TRBD1. Germline-derived CDR1 and CDR2 are MNHNS and SASEGT. This CDR3 spans 13 amino acids. Trimming removed 6 bases from V and 2 bases from J; junction bases left unmatched: 2. This chain's CDR3 is CASSDRGNTEAFF. As DNA, the CDR3 is TGTGCCAGCAGCGACAGGGGAAACACTGAAGCTTTCTTT.

The CDR3 bases are TGTGCCAGCAGGCCGTGGGGGTCGAACACTGAAGCTTTCTTT. Its protein product is CASRPWGSNTEAFF. The chain carries TRBV6-1 and TRBJ1-1; perhaps TRBD1 as D (5 bases). CDR1 is MNHNS and CDR2 is SASEGT in the germline V gene. The CDR3 loop spans 14 amino acids. The V end lost 6 bases, the J end lost 1 base, and 12 bases lay between the germline ends.

The CDR3 loop reads CASSFQGASNTEAFF. The CDR3 DNA reads TGTGCCAGCAGCTTTCAGGGGGCCTCGAACACTGAAGCTTTCTTT. This chain connects TRBV5-8 to TRBJ1-1; 8 positions match TRBD1. The CDR3 length is 15 residues. Losses at the gene ends were 2 bases for V and 1 base for J; bases not matched to a gene: 4. Germline-derived CDR1 and CDR2 are SGHTS and YDEGEE.

This chain connects TRBV11-2 to TRBJ1-1; D ambiguous. Germline V gene data show CDR1 as SGHAT and CDR2 as FQNNGV. The CDR3 length is 16 residues. With 4 bases removed from V and 8 bases from J, the gap between germline ends came to 23 bases. CDR3 loop: CASSSPRLGGTGEAFF. CDR3 nucleotides: TGTGCCAGCAGCTCCCCAAGGCTGGGAGGAACGGGAGAAGCTTTCTTT. The whole variable domain, remainder taken from reference TRBV11-2 and TRBJ1-1, is EAGVAQSPRYKIIEKRQSVAFWCNPISGHATLYWYQQILGQGPKLLIQFQNNGVVDDSQLPKDRFSAERLKGVDSTLKIQPAKLEDSAVYLCASSSPRLGGTGEAFFGQGTRLTVV.

This clone showed up just a few times. The chain joins TRBV7-6 to TRBJ2-2; TRBD1 is a possible D gene (7 bases). Germline V CDR1 and CDR2: SGHVS, FNYEAQ. The CDR3 is 17 residues long. Trimming pared 3 bases from V and 5 bases from J, leaving 19 bases between. The CDR3 DNA follows: TGTGCCAGCAGCTTGGAGGGGGCAACCCTCGGGACCGGGGAGCTGTTTTTT. As protein: CASSLEGATLGTGELFF.

This clone was observed a handful of times. V is TRBV11-1 and J is TRBJ1-6, with D tentatively TRBD1 (5 bases). This CDR3 comprises 14 residues. Germline CDR1 SGHAT, CDR2 FQDESV (reference sequence). Trimming removed 3 bases at V and 6 bases at J, with 9 bases between. The CDR3 DNA reads as TGTGCCAGCAGCTTCGACAGCGGTAATTCACCCCTCCACTTT. The encoded protein is CASSFDSGNSPLHF.

The chain joins TRBV19 to TRBJ2-2; tentatively, D is TRBD1 or TRBD2 (5 bases each). The CDR3 runs to 13 residues. The germline V gene encodes CDR1 LNHDA and CDR2 SQIVND (reference sequence). The V end was cut by 8 bases, the J end by 5 bases, with 12 bases between. CDR3 in DNA: TGTGCCAGTGGGCTGGGACGGACCGGGGAGCTGTTTTTT. This gives the protein CASGLGRTGELFF. The entire variable domain, with the rest obtained from reference TRBV19 and TRBJ2-2, is as follows: DGGITQSPKYLFRKEGQNVTLSCEQNLNHDAMYWYRQDPGQGLRLIYYSQIVNDFQKGDIAEGYSVSREKKESFPLTVTSAQKNPTAFYLCASGLGRTGELFFGEGSRLTVL.

The V and J genes are TRBV11-2 and TRBJ1-1, with D perhaps TRBD1 (5 bases). Trimming pared 1 base from V and 4 bases from J, leaving 7 bases between. In germline, CDR1 is SGHAT, CDR2 FQNNGV. The CDR3 has 13 amino acids. The CDR3 DNA is TGTGCCAGCAGCTTAGGGCAGGGCACTGAAGCTTTCTTT. Translation: CASSLGQGTEAFF.

V usage is TRBV19 and J usage is TRBJ1-4; no definite D call. CDR3 length equals 10 residues. Germline CDR1 reads LNHDA; CDR2 reads SQIVND (reference sequence). V gave up 9 bases and J gave up 11 bases, with 10 bases separating them. Written as DNA, the CDR3 is TGTGCCAGCCGCGGTGGGAAACTGTTTTTT. The encoded protein is CASRGGKLFF. The whole variable domain, filled in from reference TRBV19 and TRBJ1-4, reads DGGITQSPKYLFRKEGQNVTLSCEQNLNHDAMYWYRQDPGQGLRLIYYSQIVNDFQKGDIAEGYSVSREKKESFPLTVTSAQKNPTAFYLCASRGGKLFFGSGTQLSVL.

V is TRBV29-1 and J is TRBJ2-1; D unclear. This CDR3 is built from 14 residues. Looked up from germline, CDR1 is SQVTM and CDR2 is ANQGSEA. V was shortened by 2 bases and J by 0 bases, with 8 bases between the two germline ends. The CDR3 nucleotides are TGCAGCGTTGAACTTACAAGCTCCTACAATGAGCAGTTCTTC. Translating it yields CSVELTSSYNEQFF.

This sequence joins TRBV6-4 and TRBJ1-1; D perhaps matches TRBD1 (5 bases). The CDR3 runs to 14 residues. CDR1 and CDR2 (germline): MRHNA, SNTAGT. V dropped 8 bases and J dropped 6 bases, with 19 bases sitting between them. The CDR3 DNA is TGTGCCAGCTCGGCCGGGACGGAGAGAGCTGAAGCTTTCTTT. It is translated as CASSAGTERAEAFF.

The V call is TRBV5-1, the J call TRBJ2-6; no firm D call. The V end lost 0 bases, the J end lost 1 base, and 5 bases lay between the germline ends. Germline lookup yields CDR1 SGHRS and CDR2 YFSETQ. The CDR3 has 15 residues. The CDR3 sequence: CASSLAWSGANVLTF. The CDR3 DNA reads as TGCGCCAGCAGCTTGGCCTGGTCTGGGGCCAACGTCCTGACTTTC.

DNA of the CDR3: TGTGCCAGCAGTGAAGAAGCGTACGAAGAGACCCAGTACTTC. This codes for CASSEEAYEETQYF. The V and J genes are TRBV2 and TRBJ2-5; D unclear. CDR1 SNHLY and CDR2 FYNNEI come from the germline V gene. The CDR3 is 14 residues long. V shed 1 base and J shed 3 bases, with 9 bases lying between them.

A few counts support this clone. The V and J genes are TRBV7-9 and TRBJ1-2, with TRBD1 identical over 10 bases. The CDR3 totals 16 residues. The junction had 6 bases not matched to a gene; V was cut back by 5 bases and J by 0 bases. In germline, CDR1 is SEHNR, CDR2 FQNEAQ (reference sequence). The chain's CDR3 is CASSRDRGSSNYGYTF. CDR3 bases: TGTGCCAGCAGCAGGGACAGGGGAAGCTCTAACTATGGCTACACCTTC.

Only one count was recorded for this clone. The chain combines TRBV6-1 with TRBJ2-1; a possible D gene is TRBD2 (7 bases). V was pared by 4 bases and J by 3 bases, with 16 bases between. The germline V gene encodes CDR1 MNHNS and CDR2 SASEGT. The CDR3 is 16 residues long. CDR3 residues: CASSAQGRGGYNEQFF. CDR3 nucleotide sequence: TGTGCCAGCAGTGCCCAAGGGAGGGGGGGCTACAATGAGCAGTTCTTC.

The chain is built from TRBV11-2 and TRBJ2-6, with D possibly matching TRBD2 (5 bases). There are 15 residues in the CDR3. CDR1 and CDR2 from the germline V gene are SGHAT and FQNNGV. V lost 6 bases and J lost 2, with 11 bases in between. The CDR3 DNA reads as TGTGCCAGCAGTCAACGGGGAGCTGGGGCCAACGTCCTGACTTTC. Translating gives CASSQRGAGANVLTF.

This chain uses TRBV5-1 with TRBJ1-1, with 7 bases lining up with TRBD1. The junction had 4 bases not matched to a gene; V was cut back by 4 bases and J by 4 bases. This CDR3 has 13 residues. Germline V lookup: CDR1 SGHRS, CDR2 YFSETQ. CDR3 coding DNA: TGCGCCAGCAGCGGTACAGGGGTCACTGAAGCTTTCTTT. This translates into CASSGTGVTEAFF.

This chain links TRBV11-1 with TRBJ1-2; D unclear. Trimming stripped 1 base from V and 1 base from J, with 1 base between. The CDR3 totals 12 residues. CDR1 SGHAT and CDR2 FQDESV come from the germline V gene (reference sequence). The CDR3 sequence: CASSLDNYGYTF. For the CDR3, the DNA is TGTGCCAGCAGCTTAGATAACTATGGCTACACCTTC.

The CDR3 DNA is TGTGCCAGCAGCCTCGCGCGGGGGTACAATGAGCAGTTCTTC. Translated, it gives CASSLARGYNEQFF. V is TRBV7-9 and J is TRBJ2-1; TRBD2 aligns across 7 bases. Trimming took 5 bases from V and 4 from J; bases not matched to a gene: 5. The CDR3 totals 14 residues. Germline CDR1 and CDR2: SEHNR and FQNEAQ (reference sequence).